These 25 T cell receptor beta chains were sequenced from one sample in a study of cytomegalovirus exposure and HLA in healthy donors. PCR primers comprised 60 Vbeta and 13 Jbeta primers. Clones were sequenced by immunoSEQ multiplex PCR, and TCRdb holds only the in-frame ones, with some missing. The sample has roughly 160,000 clones; 77% are singletons. The sequencing input was PBMCs. These TCRs come from a woman aged 25 to 39 in good health and CMV-seronegative.

This clone showed up just once. The V call is TRBV7-9, the J call TRBJ2-1; a weak D match, TRBD1 (7 bases). The germline V and J ends were trimmed by 7 bases and 5 bases, with 24 bases remaining between them. Germline V gives CDR1 SEHNR, CDR2 FQNEAQ (reference sequence). This CDR3 spans 17 amino acids. The CDR3 DNA reads TGTGCCAGCACCCCAGAGAGGGGGCAGGGCGGGGACAATGAGCAGTTCTTC. Amino acids: CASTPERGQGGDNEQFF.

This clone was counted many times. The genes are TRBV27 and TRBJ1-2; tentative D call: TRBD1 (5 bases). With 6 bases removed from V and 3 bases from J, the gap between germline ends came to 14 bases. The germline CDR1 and CDR2 sequences are MNHEY and SMNVEV (reference sequence). The CDR3 is 14 amino acids. CDR3 sequence reads: CASSYTRDYYGYTF. The CDR3 region has the DNA TGTGCCAGCAGCTATACCCGGGACTACTATGGCTACACCTTC.

The rearrangement uses TRBV27 and TRBJ2-1; 8 bases match TRBD2. This CDR3 comprises 15 residues. J was trimmed by 4 bases and V by 5 bases; bases with no gene match: 7. Per the germline V gene, CDR1 is MNHEY and CDR2 is SMNVEV (reference sequence). As DNA, the CDR3 is TGTGCCAGCAGTCCCACTAGCGGACCTTACAATGAGCAGTTCTTC. Its translation is CASSPTSGPYNEQFF.

The chain couples TRBV10-3 to TRBJ2-7; D unclear. The length of the CDR3 is 15 residues. Trimming removed 0 bases at V and 0 bases at J, with 9 bases between. CDR1 is ENHRY, CDR2 SYGVKD, per germline. The CDR3 reads CAISESAASSYEQYF. The CDR3 coding sequence is TGTGCCATCAGTGAGTCTGCGGCAAGCTCCTACGAGCAGTACTTC.

The V and J genes are TRBV5-1 and TRBJ2-1; D is undetermined. This CDR3 region has 13 residues. Trimming left V 4 bases short and J 6 bases short, with 11 bases between. CDR1 and CDR2 (germline): SGHRS, YFSETQ. CDR3 DNA sequence: TGCGCCAGCAGCCCGGGTCCGCGCAATGAGCAGTTCTTC. Translating gives CASSPGPRNEQFF. Full variable domain (missing parts from reference TRBV5-1 and TRBJ2-1): KAGVTQTPRYLIKTRGQQVTLSCSPISGHRSVSWYQQTPGQGLQFLFEYFSETQRNKGNFPGRFSGRQFSNSRSEMNVSTLELGDSALYLCASSPGPRNEQFFGPGTRLTVL.

The rearrangement uses TRBV9 and TRBJ1-2; unclear D gene. CDR1 and CDR2 from the germline V gene are SGDLS and YYNGEE. V lost 0 bases to trimming and J lost 0 bases, with 9 bases between them. The CDR3 is made up of 15 amino acids. The CDR3 DNA follows: TGTGCCAGCAGCGTAGGGCCCGAAGCTAACTATGGCTACACCTTC. Translating it yields CASSVGPEANYGYTF. Looking up the rest from reference TRBV9 and TRBJ1-2 gives the full variable domain: DSGVTQTPKHLITATGQRVTLRCSPRSGDLSVYWYQQSLDQGLQFLIQYYNGEERAKGNILERFSAQQFPDLHSELNLSSLELGDSALYFCASSVGPEANYGYTFGSGTRLTVV.

V and J are TRBV19 and TRBJ1-1, with D uncertain. In germline, CDR1 is LNHDA, CDR2 SQIVND (reference sequence). V lost 4 bases and J 7 bases, leaving 10 bases between the germline ends. This CDR3 has 12 amino acids. This CDR3 is CASSTRNYEAFF. The CDR3 region has the DNA TGTGCCAGTAGTACCCGGAACTATGAAGCTTTCTTT.

The gene calls are TRBV29-1 and TRBJ2-1; the D gene is possibly TRBD2 (5 bases). The CDR3 consists of 16 residues. The germline CDR1 and CDR2 sequences are SQVTM and ANQGSEA. The ends were cut back, 4 bases at V and 9 bases at J, with 25 bases in the middle. The CDR3 loop is CSVVGPFAGHVGEQFF. The CDR3 DNA is TGCAGCGTTGTAGGCCCCTTCGCGGGTCATGTGGGTGAGCAGTTCTTC.

The chain combines TRBV12-5 with TRBJ2-2; the match to TRBD1 covers 8 bases. Trimming cost V 6 bases and J 6 bases; bases outside gene matches: 6. Germline CDR1 LGHNT, CDR2 FRNRAP. This CDR3 is built from 14 residues. The CDR3 is CASGPLTGAGELFF. Written as DNA, the CDR3 is TGTGCTAGTGGCCCCCTGACAGGGGCCGGGGAGCTGTTTTTT.

V usage is TRBV7-9 and J usage is TRBJ1-2; 7 bases align to TRBD1. The length of the CDR3 is 14 residues. V shed 6 bases and J 4 bases; nucleotides not matched to a gene: 8. Germline V gene sequence: CDR1 SEHNR, CDR2 FQNEAQ (reference sequence). CDR3 coding DNA: TGTGCCAGCAGTCGCCAGGGGGGCGGCTATGGCTACACCTTC. Translation: CASSRQGGGYGYTF. Based on the CDR3 plus reference TRBV7-9 and TRBJ1-2, the full variable domain is DTGVSQNPRHKITKRGQNVTFRCDPISEHNRLYWYRQTLGQGPEFLTYFQNEAQLEKSRLLSDRFSAERPKGSFSTLEIQRTEQGDSAMYLCASSRQGGGYGYTFGSGTRLTVV.

There are a few counts of this clone. CDR3 loop: CASTRTSSTDTQYF. The CDR3, as DNA: TGCGCCAGCACCCGGACTAGTAGCACAGATACGCAGTATTTT. The gene calls are TRBV10-1 and TRBJ2-3; 7 nucleotides line up with TRBD2. The germline V gene encodes CDR1 WNHNN and CDR2 SYGVQD (reference sequence). This CDR3 spans 14 amino acids. Unmatched junction bases numbered 4, after V lost 7 bases and J lost 0 bases.

This clone turned up a few times. The gene calls are TRBV10-3 and TRBJ2-1, with D perhaps matching TRBD2 (5 bases). The CDR3 totals 14 residues. Trimming left V 2 bases short and J 5 bases short, with 10 bases between. In germline, CDR1 is ENHRY, CDR2 SYGVKD. CDR3 amino acids: CAISEVRGNNEQFF. The CDR3 DNA reads TGTGCCATCAGTGAGGTAAGAGGGAACAATGAGCAGTTCTTC.

The genes are TRBV25-1 and TRBJ2-5, with 7 bases fitting TRBD1. The CDR3 runs 13 residues. Germline trimming cut 3 bases from V and 4 bases from J; bases unmatched to any gene: 2. In germline, CDR1 is MGHDK, CDR2 SYGVNS. CDR3 region: CASSDDRAETQYF. The DNA of the CDR3 is TGTGCCAGCAGTGATGACAGGGCAGAGACCCAGTACTTC.

The gene calls are TRBV2 and TRBJ2-7, with TRBD1 identical over 9 bases. This CDR3 has 12 amino acids. V lost 8 bases and J lost 3; bases outside the gene matches: 2. CDR1 and CDR2 from the germline V gene are SNHLY and FYNNEI. CDR3 DNA sequence: TGTGCCAGCGGACAGGGGAACTACGAGCAGTACTTC. The encoded protein is CASGQGNYEQYF.

The rearrangement links TRBV14 to TRBJ2-7; no definite D call. The germline gives CDR1 SGHDN, CDR2 FVKESK. V shed 1 base and J shed 3 bases, with 7 bases lying between them. This CDR3 region has 13 residues. The CDR3 spells CASSQGEFYEQYF. Written as DNA, the CDR3 is TGTGCCAGCAGCCAAGGCGAATTCTACGAGCAGTACTTC.

This chain connects TRBV6-5 to TRBJ2-7; D possibly corresponds to TRBD1 (5 bases). The CDR3 runs 12 residues. In germline, CDR1 is MNHEY, CDR2 SVGAGI. The V end lost 6 bases, the J end lost 4 bases, and 10 bases lay between the germline ends. CDR3 loop: CASSRQGYEQYF. The CDR3 DNA reads TGTGCCAGCAGCCGCCAGGGTTACGAGCAGTACTTC.

This sequence joins TRBV19 and TRBJ1-2, with a tentative D call TRBD1 (6 bases). Germline V gives CDR1 LNHDA, CDR2 SQIVND (reference sequence). The length of the CDR3 is 11 residues. Trimming removed 9 bases from V and 4 bases from J, with 9 bases in between. The CDR3 DNA reads TGTGCCAGCCGGACAGTCTATGGCTACACCTTC. Translated, it gives CASRTVYGYTF.

V usage is TRBV5-1 and J usage is TRBJ1-2; 7 nucleotides agree with TRBD1. V was pared by 0 bases and J by 2 bases, with 1 base of the junction left unmatched. The CDR3 spans 14 residues. In germline, CDR1 is SGHRS, CDR2 YFSETQ. CDR3 protein: CASSLGQGNYGYTF. The CDR3 region has the DNA TGCGCCAGCAGCTTGGGACAGGGCAACTATGGCTACACCTTC.

The gene calls are TRBV4-3 and TRBJ2-3, with 13 bases that match TRBD2. J lost 5 bases, V lost 1 base, and 12 bases had no gene match. Germline V lookup: CDR1 LGHNA, CDR2 YSLEER. The CDR3 length is 19 residues. This CDR3 reads CASSQGSSWTSGRGDTQYF. The DNA for the CDR3 is TGCGCCAGCAGCCAAGGTTCATCCTGGACTAGCGGGAGAGGAGATACGCAGTATTTT.

The chain couples TRBV19 to TRBJ1-1; D unresolved. The germline gives CDR1 LNHDA, CDR2 SQIVND (reference sequence). V lost 6 bases, J lost 1 base, and 9 bases lay in between. The CDR3 consists of 13 residues. The chain's CDR3 is CASSPAGNTEAFF. DNA of the CDR3: TGTGCCAGTAGCCCCGCAGGGAACACTGAAGCTTTCTTT.

V is TRBV18 and J is TRBJ1-5, with TRBD1 identical over 9 bases. Unmatched junction bases numbered 4, after V lost 5 bases and J lost 5 bases. The germline V gene encodes CDR1 KGHSH and CDR2 LQKENI. The CDR3 has 14 amino acids. The CDR3 loop is CASSTRTGDQPQHF. DNA for the CDR3: TGTGCCAGCTCAACCCGGACAGGGGATCAGCCCCAGCATTTT. The full variable domain, completed using reference TRBV18 and TRBJ1-5, is NAGVMQNPRHLVRRRGQEARLRCSPMKGHSHVYWYRQLPEEGLKFMVYLQKENIIDESGMPKERFSAEFPKEGPSILRIQQVVRGDSAAYFCASSTRTGDQPQHFGDGTRLSIL.

The chain combines TRBV6-6 with TRBJ2-7; 8 bases agree with TRBD2. Germline CDR1 reads MNHNY; CDR2 reads SVGAGI (reference sequence). The CDR3 is made up of 16 amino acids. J lost 6 bases, V lost 0 bases, and 10 bases had no gene match. The CDR3 DNA is TGTGCCAGCAGTTACTCGATAGGCGGGGGGTCGCTCGAGCAGTACTTC. This sequence encodes CASSYSIGGGSLEQYF.

The chain joins TRBV6-6 to TRBJ2-1; 9 bases align to TRBD1. This CDR3 is built from 13 residues. Germline loops: CDR1 MNHNY, CDR2 SVGAGI (reference sequence). V shed 8 bases and J 2 bases; nucleotides not matched to a gene: 1. The CDR3 spells CASRQGAYNEQFF. Here the CDR3 DNA reads TGTGCCAGCCGACAGGGGGCCTACAATGAGCAGTTCTTC.

The chain employs TRBV5-1 and TRBJ2-7; perhaps TRBD1 as D (5 bases). CDR1 is SGHRS and CDR2 is YFSETQ in the germline V gene. The V end was cut by 4 bases, the J end by 3 bases, with 11 bases between. The CDR3 totals 13 residues. For the CDR3, the DNA is TGCGCCAGCAGCGCGGACACTTACTACGAGCAGTACTTC. Amino acid sequence: CASSADTYYEQYF.

V and J are TRBV27 and TRBJ1-2, with 8 nucleotides matching TRBD1. After removal of 0 bases from V and 6 bases from J, the junction contained 9 bases not matched to a gene. Germline CDR1 and CDR2: MNHEY and SMNVEV (reference sequence). There are 16 residues in the CDR3. The CDR3 is CASSLSPETGVHGYTF. CDR3 coding DNA: TGTGCCAGCAGTTTATCGCCCGAGACAGGGGTCCATGGCTACACCTTC.